The 27 T cell receptor beta chains listed next were all sequenced from one sample in a study of T cells expressing NK-cell markers. No DNA is given; TCRdb re-called the 5' RACE reads and lists each CDR3 protein once. In all, the sample yields hundreds of thousands of distinct CDR3 sequences. The sequenced material came from blood T cells: a sorted CD56 or NKG2C T cell subset, CD4+ or CD8+ T cells, or bulk PBMC T cells (not recorded which). These receptor sequences come from a man aged 18-69 years in good health.

The chain couples TRBV25-1 to TRBJ1-2; TCRdb's D gene call, TRBD1, goes unchecked for lack of DNA. The CDR3 is 16 amino acids. Germline lookup yields CDR1 MGHDK and CDR2 SYGVNS. The CDR3 here is CASSGVGQAGFNGYTF.

CDR3 loop: CASSLRWGNTGELFF. The V call is TRBV6-5, the J call TRBJ2-2. The CDR3 consists of 15 residues. Germline V gene sequence: CDR1 MNHEY, CDR2 SVGAGI.

V is TRBV12-3 or TRBV12-4 and J is TRBJ2-5. This CDR3 is 13 amino acids long. The CDR3 sequence: CASSFYTRETQYF.

The rearrangement links TRBV7-2 to TRBJ1-1; TCRdb gives TRBD1 as the D gene, but with no DNA this cannot be confirmed. The CDR3 has 14 residues. CDR1 and CDR2 (germline): SGHTA, FQGNSA. The chain's CDR3 is CASSRRGRVTEAFF.

V and J are TRBV5-1 and TRBJ1-5; TCRdb reports TRBD1, a call that lacks DNA to check it against. This CDR3 has 15 residues. Germline V gene data show CDR1 as SGHRS and CDR2 as YFSETQ. The CDR3 is CASSLSGAVGQPQHF.

The chain uses TRBV5-4 and TRBJ2-3. Germline V lookup: CDR1 SGHNT, CDR2 YYREEE (reference sequence). The CDR3 runs 18 residues. The CDR3 is CASSLGGSRYGGTDTQYF.

The chain links TRBV20-1 to TRBJ2-1; absent DNA, TCRdb's TRBD2 call cannot be checked. The CDR3 has 19 residues. Germline V gene sequence: CDR1 DFQATT, CDR2 SNEGSKA (reference sequence). The CDR3 here is CSARDMRGGPVPLHNEQFF.

CDR3 region: CASSHSAVYDNEQFF. The chain has TRBV12-3 or TRBV12-4 and TRBJ2-1; checking the TCRdb D call of TRBD1 is not possible without DNA. CDR3 length: 15 amino acids.

The genes are TRBV6-1 and TRBJ1-2. Germline CDR1 reads MNHNS; CDR2 reads SASEGT. This CDR3 comprises 16 residues. The CDR3 loop is CASSRYFQEANYGYTF.

The CDR3 here is CASSQEFRQGVRGSYEQYF. The gene calls are TRBV4-2 and TRBJ2-7; TCRdb's assignment of TRBD1 cannot be checked, as there is no DNA. The CDR3 is made up of 19 amino acids. In germline, CDR1 is LGHNA, CDR2 YNFKEQ.

This sequence joins TRBV10-3 and TRBJ1-2; the TCRdb D gene call, TRBD1, has no DNA to confirm it. This CDR3 spans 14 amino acids. In germline, CDR1 is ENHRY, CDR2 SYGVKD. This CDR3 reads CAIRTGGEDYGYTF.

The chain has TRBV6-5 and TRBJ1-1; there is no DNA to check the TCRdb D call of TRBD1. This CDR3 spans 15 amino acids. Germline CDR1 reads MNHEY; CDR2 reads SVGAGI. CDR3 sequence: CASSYKKGSSGEAFF.

The chain couples TRBV5-8 to TRBJ2-5; the TCRdb call, TRBD2, lacks DNA for checking. This CDR3 region has 15 residues. The V gene's germline CDR1 is SGHTS and CDR2 YDEGEE. The CDR3 loop is CASSFGGGLQETQYF.

The chain employs TRBV6-5 and TRBJ2-5; the D gene TCRdb calls, TRBD1, cannot be checked with no DNA. This CDR3 contains 15 residues. Germline-derived CDR1 and CDR2 are MNHEY and SVGAGI. Here the CDR3 reads CASSSRPGQGRTQYF.

V is TRBV4-2 and J is TRBJ2-2; TCRdb proposes TRBD2, but this gene call is untestable without DNA. Germline V gene sequence: CDR1 LGHNA, CDR2 YNFKEQ. The CDR3 covers 14 residues. CDR3 loop: CASSPGLNTGELFF.

V and J are TRBV5-1 and TRBJ2-2; TCRdb's D call, TRBD2, is unchecked because there is no DNA. The length of the CDR3 is 14 residues. CDR1 SGHRS and CDR2 YFSETQ come from the germline V gene. The CDR3 spells CASSIGAGARELFF.

This chain connects TRBV6-1 to TRBJ2-2; TCRdb selects TRBD1, and the lack of DNA leaves this call unchecked. The CDR3 has 12 amino acids. The germline gives CDR1 MNHNS, CDR2 SASEGT. The CDR3: CASARGTGELFF.

V usage is TRBV20-1 and J usage is TRBJ2-4; there is no DNA to check the TCRdb D call of TRBD2. Germline V CDR1 and CDR2: DFQATT, SNEGSKA (reference sequence). The CDR3 consists of 16 residues. CDR3 amino acids: CSATKLAGGSKNIQYF.

V gene TRBV11-2 combines with J gene TRBJ1-1; TCRdb's D call, TRBD1, is unchecked because there is no DNA. The V gene's germline CDR1 is SGHAT and CDR2 FQNNGV. The CDR3 consists of 16 residues. This chain's CDR3 is CASGPYVTGFGAEAFF.

The chain has TRBV7-2 and TRBJ2-3; the TRBD1 assignment by TCRdb is unverifiable without DNA. The germline CDR1 and CDR2 sequences are SGHTA and FQGNSA. This CDR3 region has 16 residues. The CDR3 reads CASTPWSRRSTDTQYF.

The chain couples TRBV6-1 to TRBJ1-4. CDR3 length equals 11 residues. Germline lookup yields CDR1 MNHNS and CDR2 SASEGT. The CDR3: CASSWNEKLFF.

The chain links TRBV3-1 to TRBJ2-5. The CDR3 consists of 22 residues. Germline values: CDR1 LGHDT, CDR2 YNNKEL (reference sequence). CDR3 sequence: CASSHSARSFRRYRSNQETQYF.

The chain is built from TRBV21-1 and TRBJ1-4. TRBV21-1 has pseudogene status. There are 14 residues in the CDR3. The CDR3 reads CASRPRAGGEKLFF.

The J gene is TRBJ1-2, the V gene TRBV6-1. Germline V gene data show CDR1 as MNHNS and CDR2 as SASEGT. This CDR3 has 15 amino acids. This CDR3 is CASSVTGLNVYGYTF.

The rearrangement links TRBV19 to TRBJ1-2; TCRdb designates TRBD1, a call that cannot be tested without DNA. The CDR3 spans 15 residues. Germline V CDR1 and CDR2: LNHDA, SQIVND (reference sequence). The CDR3: CASSLRGTGIVGYTF.

The V call is TRBV7-6, the J call TRBJ2-7; there is no DNA to check the TCRdb D call of TRBD1. The CDR3 extends over 14 amino acids. CDR1 and CDR2 (germline): SGHVS, FNYEAQ. The CDR3 sequence: CASSLGGTRREQYF.

CDR3 sequence reads: CASSPVQGEVGYTF. The chain recombines TRBV18 with TRBJ1-2; the D call from TCRdb, TRBD1, cannot be confirmed without DNA. This CDR3 has 14 residues. The germline V gene has CDR1 KGHSH and CDR2 LQKENI.